Sequencing of this T cell receptor (beta chain) was carried out in a study of cytomegalovirus exposure and HLA in healthy donors. Regarding the study as a whole: According to the study, 150 to 200 TCR beta chains were cytomegalovirus-associated. 87-base-pair reads could not separate some V segments, including TRBV6-2 and TRBV6-3. Differences between HLA loci emerged in a later analysis of TCR association rates, with DRB1 most and HLA-C fewest.

Primers included in the PCR were 60 Vbeta and 13 Jbeta primers. The assay was immunoSEQ multiplex PCR, and TCRdb's table has in-frame clones only and misses some. The table lists fewer than 200,000 clones, approximately 80% of them singletons. In germline, CDR1 is LGHNA, CDR2 YNFKEQ. Trimming removed 1 base at V and 1 base at J, with 8 bases between. CDR3 size: 14 residues. As for this clone: Antigen unknown.

The sequence came from a woman in her thirties or forties in good health and CMV-seropositive. This chain uses TRBV4-2 with TRBJ2-7; a possible D gene is TRBD2 (6 bases). The specimen was PBMCs. CDR3 DNA sequence: TGTGCCAGCAGCCAAGGTGGGGGGTCCTACGAGCAGTACTTC. Residues: CASSQGGGSYEQYF.